This TCR beta chain derives from a study of T cells in Graves' hyperthyroidism and ophthalmopathy. Findings and caveats of the study: A median about 7 months before onset, the model predicted ophthalmopathy.

Per germline, CDR1 MGHRA and CDR2 YSYEKL. V lost 8 bases, J lost 0 bases, and 13 bases lay in between. The CDR3 runs 14 residues. This clonotype was found many times. Its antigen is unknown. Amplification of TCR beta CDR3 regions used RNA as the template. Initially, a first-round RT-PCR of the TCR CDR3 employed the HTBI primer set. TCRdb re-called the multiplex PCR reads through MiXCR, storing one row per CDR3 protein. Among around 240,000 distinct CDR3 sequences listed, about a sixth were seen once. The specimen sequenced was blood. The gene calls are TRBV4-1 and TRBJ1-1; D ambiguous. This clonotype was sampled from a woman aged 18-35 years with Graves' ophthalmopathy. The CDR3 reads CASRPVFVNTEAFF. The DNA for the CDR3 is TGCGCCAGCCGCCCGGTATTCGTGAACACTGAAGCTTTCTTT.